This TCR beta chain was recorded in a study of CD4 T cells in lung cancer (dated by TCRdb to the late 2010s). Regarding the study in general: In the study, blood T cells of NSCLC patients were screened for responses to candidate mutation-encoded neoepitopes, and neoantigen-specific CD4+ T-cell clones and TCRs were isolated. Tumor and non-adjacent lung tissue came from a handful of patients undergoing curative-intent resections for stage I-III non-small cell lung cancer. The frequency of neoantigen-specific clonotypes in tumor resections, non-adjacent lung and cultured T-cell products was followed using TCRB deep sequencing. Treatments the patients had received before donating blood included platinum chemotherapy, and some of the patients were given nivolumab or pembrolizumab. Aged 60 to 69 when blood was donated, the resected patients, most of whom were former smokers, had either lung adenocarcinoma or squamous cell carcinoma.

The CDR3 goes from the cysteine to the phenylalanine over 13 residues. Only CDR3 DNA remains: 39 bases, in frame from the first base. Looking up the germline V gene yields CDR1 MDHEN and CDR2 SYDVKM. Trimming at the junction amounts to 3 bases on V and 4 bases on J, and the germline ends lie 9 bases apart. Points the paper makes about the study in general: Rather than memory responses to the cancer, some blood-derived responses might reflect cross-reactivity or in vitro priming of naive T cells.

Non-adjacent lung tissue was collected from the same resection as far as possible from the malignant lesion, at least 3 cm away. Library preparation was by the immunoSEQ multiplex PCR assay. DNA was isolated with Qiagen DNeasy or QIAamp micro DNA kits and TCRB sequenced with the Adaptive Biotechnology human TCRB sequencing kit. An Illumina MiSeq was used to sequence the TCRB libraries. The paper's data handling went like this. The kit provider's software was used to analyze TCRB sequence data, and Fisher's exact test was applied to assess tumor enrichment of clonotype templates. TCRdb retrieved this table from immuneACCESS and kept in-frame rearrangements only. Not all clones are present; in checked studies, unresolved V genes account for under half, and no reason is known for the remainder. V, J and clone size were drawn from that table, and D and trimming were deduced from the DNA. Within this sample are some 9,600 clones, with around three fifths of them counted one time only. 15% of the sample belongs to the ten largest clones.

In regard to this clone: There is no known antigen for this receptor. No much larger clone exists at a distance of one base, and base qualities are not known.

The rearrangement joined TRBV28 to TRBJ1-2, with no confident D gene call. Sequenced sample: normal lung tissue taken away from the tumor. This clonotype originated in a man in his sixties with non-small cell lung cancer. The DNA sequence is TGTGCCAGCAGTTTGGACGGGGTCTATGGCTACACCTTC. It translates as CASSLDGVYGYTF.